One sample yielded the 19 T cell receptor beta chains listed below, sequenced in a study of CXCR3-negative and CXCR3-positive naive CD8 T cells (dated by TCRdb to about 2019). Sequencer: NextSeq 550. The Human TCR Profiling Kit (MiLaboratory) was used to prepare UMI-labeled 5' RACE TRB cDNA libraries. TCRdb reanalyzed the reads, keeping one entry per CDR3 protein sequence and omitting DNA. This specimen's table enumerates roughly 6,900 distinct CDR3 sequences. Roughly 1.2% of the sample is held by the ten biggest clonotypes. The sequenced material came from naive CXCR3- CD8+ T cells from blood. Interpreted using the paper, the cell subset or site label stands for: CD45RO-CCR7+CD27+CD95- naive CD8+ T cells lacking CXCR3 (TNR3-). The receptors were sampled from a human donor in good health. Some clones in this sample may be carry-over from other donors' samples.

Frequency places this clonotype as medium-sized (0.01 to 0.1%). The chain is built from TRBV5-1 and TRBJ2-1; TCRdb outputs TRBD2, but without DNA this stays unchecked. The germline V gene has CDR1 SGHRS and CDR2 YFSETQ. There are 15 residues in the CDR3. CDR3 region: CASSLLSGGGNEQFF. The full variable domain, its missing parts supplied by reference TRBV5-1 and TRBJ2-1, is KAGVTQTPRYLIKTRGQQVTLSCSPISGHRSVSWYQQTPGQGLQFLFEYFSETQRNKGNFPGRFSGRQFSNSRSEMNVSTLELGDSALYLCASSLLSGGGNEQFFGPGTRLTVL.

This clonotype ranks as medium-sized (0.01 to 0.1%) in terms of frequency. The J gene is TRBJ1-1, the V gene TRBV4-2. The CDR3 sequence is 13 residues long. Germline lookup yields CDR1 LGHNA and CDR2 YNFKEQ. CDR3 region: CASSHEGWAEAFF.

V gene TRBV29-1 combines with J gene TRBJ1-1. The germline V gene has CDR1 SQVTM and CDR2 ANQGSEA. The CDR3 extends over 14 amino acids. CDR3 residues: CSVTGPPLVTEAFF. The full variable domain, rest sourced from reference TRBV29-1 and TRBJ1-1, is SAVISQKPSRDICQRGTSLTIQCQVDSQVTMMFWYRQQPGQSLTLIATANQGSEATYESGFVIDKFPISRPNLTFSTLTVSNMSPEDSSIYLCSVTGPPLVTEAFFGQGTRLTVV.

The chain is built from TRBV28 and TRBJ2-7. Germline assignment: CDR1 MDHEN and CDR2 SYDVKM. The CDR3 has 12 amino acids. The CDR3 region is CASSWNNYEQYF.

Frequency places this clonotype as medium-sized (0.01 to 0.1%). The chain links TRBV27 to TRBJ2-7; the D call from TCRdb, TRBD1, cannot be confirmed without DNA. CDR1 is MNHEY and CDR2 is SMNVEV in the germline V gene (reference sequence). The CDR3 runs to 11 residues. The CDR3: CASLGGYEQYF.

The chain links TRBV14 to TRBJ2-1; the D call of TRBD1 rests on TCRdb alone, since no DNA is present to check it. Germline V CDR1 and CDR2: SGHDN, FVKESK. This CDR3 is 14 amino acids long. CDR3 sequence reads: CASSHVPGPNEQFF.

The chain employs TRBV6-5 and TRBJ2-1. Looked up from germline, CDR1 is MNHEY and CDR2 is SVGAGI. This CDR3 spans 15 amino acids. The CDR3 here is CASSYSLYGENEQFF.

This clonotype is called medium-sized based on its frequency. The CDR3 here is CASSLADWGNEQFF. The chain carries TRBV5-1 and TRBJ2-1; there is no DNA to check the TCRdb D call of TRBD1. The CDR3 has 14 residues. The germline CDR1 and CDR2 sequences are SGHRS and YFSETQ. The complete variable domain, with remaining parts taken from reference TRBV5-1 and TRBJ2-1, reads KAGVTQTPRYLIKTRGQQVTLSCSPISGHRSVSWYQQTPGQGLQFLFEYFSETQRNKGNFPGRFSGRQFSNSRSEMNVSTLELGDSALYLCASSLADWGNEQFFGPGTRLTVL.

This clonotype is classed as medium-sized by frequency. The CDR3 loop reads CASSPPRTGEKSYEQYF. The chain combines TRBV5-1 with TRBJ2-7; TCRdb calls TRBD1, which cannot be checked without DNA. The germline V gene encodes CDR1 SGHRS and CDR2 YFSETQ. The CDR3 spans 17 residues.

J is TRBJ2-1 and V is TRBV20-1; TCRdb picks TRBD2, but there is no DNA to check that call. The CDR3 spans 13 residues. Per germline, CDR1 DFQATT and CDR2 SNEGSKA (reference sequence). The CDR3 sequence: CSAESGSWYEQFF.

This clonotype ranks as medium-sized in terms of frequency. The chain recombines TRBV5-1 with TRBJ2-2; TCRdb returns TRBD2, unconfirmable since there is no DNA. This CDR3 is built from 14 residues. Per the germline V gene, CDR1 is SGHRS and CDR2 is YFSETQ. CDR3 sequence reads: CASRKGVNTGELFF. The full variable domain, in which reference TRBV5-1 and TRBJ2-2 provide the parts outside the CDR3, is KAGVTQTPRYLIKTRGQQVTLSCSPISGHRSVSWYQQTPGQGLQFLFEYFSETQRNKGNFPGRFSGRQFSNSRSEMNVSTLELGDSALYLCASRKGVNTGELFFGEGSRLTVL.

V usage is TRBV12-3 or TRBV12-4 and J usage is TRBJ2-1; the TCRdb D gene call, TRBD2, has no DNA to confirm it. The CDR3 length is 15 residues. The CDR3 protein is CASSLTILAGDEQFF.

This chain connects TRBV28 to TRBJ1-3. The CDR3 runs 13 residues. The germline V gene encodes CDR1 MDHEN and CDR2 SYDVKM. The CDR3 reads CASSLRGGNTIYF.

The V call is TRBV5-1, the J call TRBJ2-3; the TCRdb call, TRBD2, lacks DNA for checking. Germline CDR1 reads SGHRS; CDR2 reads YFSETQ. CDR3 length equals 13 residues. This chain's CDR3 is CASSYGSADTQYF.

This clonotype is identified as medium-sized from frequency. This rearrangement joins TRBV28 to TRBJ1-4; TCRdb gives TRBD1 as the D gene, but with no DNA this cannot be confirmed. Per the germline V gene, CDR1 is MDHEN and CDR2 is SYDVKM. The CDR3 length is 15 residues. The CDR3 protein is CASRLTGQGGEKLFF.

V gene TRBV7-2 combines with J gene TRBJ2-7. CDR3 length: 14 amino acids. The V gene's germline CDR1 is SGHTA and CDR2 FQGNSA. The CDR3 loop is CASSPTGSSYEQYF.

The chain links TRBV14 to TRBJ2-7. Germline CDR1 is SGHDN and CDR2 is FVKESK. The CDR3 sequence is 11 residues long. CDR3 in amino acids: CASSQAREQYF.

V and J are TRBV3-1 and TRBJ2-1. The CDR3 totals 16 residues. CDR1 is LGHDT and CDR2 is YNNKEL in the germline V gene (reference sequence). This chain's CDR3 is CASSQAPAGVFNEQFF.

Frequency places this clonotype as medium-sized (0.01 to 0.1%). The CDR3 loop is CASSYATGELFF. The J gene is TRBJ2-2, the V gene TRBV6-5. This CDR3 is 12 amino acids long. In germline, CDR1 is MNHEY, CDR2 SVGAGI.